A single sample is the source of the 25 T cell receptor beta chains below, sequenced in a study of blood T cell repertoires in COVID-19. Some clones are missing from TCRdb's copy, which holds only in-frame ones; the method was immunoSEQ multiplex PCR. The data hold about 190,000 clones, with roughly 82% observed a single time. Sequences were obtained from peripheral blood. The receptors come from a woman aged 60-70 years with COVID-19, enrolled during active disease.

This chain joins TRBV11-2 and TRBJ2-7, with TRBD2 identical over 9 bases. Germline lookup yields CDR1 SGHAT and CDR2 FQNNGV. With 1 base clipped from V and 0 bases from J, the junction kept 7 bases outside the gene matches. This CDR3 region has 17 residues. CDR3 bases: TGTGCCAGCAGCTTAGTAGTGGCTAGCGGGACCTCCTACGAGCAGTACTTC. Translation: CASSLVVASGTSYEQYF.

This chain uses TRBV6-5 with TRBJ1-2; D gene uncertain. The germline gives CDR1 MNHEY, CDR2 SVGAGI. The CDR3 is 14 residues long. V lost 5 bases to trimming and J lost 3 bases, with 13 bases between them. The CDR3 spells CASSPATLDYGYTF. CDR3 nucleotide sequence: TGTGCCAGCAGTCCTGCGACACTGGACTATGGCTACACCTTC.

The chain joins TRBV7-2 to TRBJ2-3; TRBD1 aligns across 7 bases. CDR3 length: 16 residues. With V trimmed by 5 bases and J by 2 bases, 10 bases remained unmatched. CDR1 is SGHTA, CDR2 FQGNSA, per germline. CDR3 DNA: TGTGCCAGCAGCCCCCGGACAGGAGTAGCCACAGATACGCAGTATTTT. Its translation: CASSPRTGVATDTQYF.

The V and J genes are TRBV25-1 and TRBJ1-2; 7 bases align to TRBD1. The CDR3 length is 13 residues. From germline, CDR1 is MGHDK and CDR2 SYGVNS. The trim removed 3 bases at V and 4 bases at J, leaving 2 bases unmatched. The CDR3 region is CASSDGTAYGYTF. CDR3 nucleotide sequence: TGTGCCAGCAGTGATGGGACAGCCTATGGCTACACCTTC.

Comment on this clone: Other DNA variants within this sample encode the same CDR3. The rearrangement uses TRBV3-1 (or the pseudogene TRBV3-2) and TRBJ2-5; 7 bases line up with TRBD1. CDR3 length: 12 amino acids. J lost 5 bases, V lost 4 bases, and 1 base had no gene match. Germline CDR1 reads LGHDT; CDR2 reads YNNKEL (reference sequence). Here the CDR3 DNA reads TGTGCCAGCAGCCCCAGGGGGGAGACCCAGTACTTC. Its protein is CASSPRGETQYF.

This clone occurred once. This chain joins TRBV5-1 and TRBJ2-3; tentatively, D is TRBD1 (6 bases). V lost 1 base and J lost 0, with 12 bases in between. The germline V gene encodes CDR1 SGHRS and CDR2 YFSETQ. The CDR3 is made up of 16 amino acids. CDR3 in amino acids: CASSLNSRGSTDTQYF. In DNA form, the CDR3 reads TGCGCCAGCAGCTTGAATTCCAGGGGTAGCACAGATACGCAGTATTTT. Variable domain in full (rest from reference TRBV5-1 and TRBJ2-3): KAGVTQTPRYLIKTRGQQVTLSCSPISGHRSVSWYQQTPGQGLQFLFEYFSETQRNKGNFPGRFSGRQFSNSRSEMNVSTLELGDSALYLCASSLNSRGSTDTQYFGPGTRLTVL.

The chain employs TRBV29-1 and TRBJ1-1; 9 bases map to TRBD1. V lost 6 bases, J lost 4 bases, and 9 bases stayed unmatched. The germline V gene encodes CDR1 SQVTM and CDR2 ANQGSEA. This CDR3 is built from 14 residues. The CDR3 nucleotides read TGCAGCGTAGGGACAGGGAAATTTGGCACTGAAGCTTTCTTT. Its protein product is CSVGTGKFGTEAFF.

This chain joins TRBV7-9 and TRBJ2-1, with D perhaps TRBD2 (5 bases). CDR1 is SEHNR and CDR2 is FQNEAQ in the germline V gene (reference sequence). The CDR3 consists of 13 residues. Trimming stripped 5 bases from V and 9 bases from J, with 14 bases between. CDR3 DNA sequence: TGTGCCAGCAGCCCCTTAGACGGGGTTGAGCAGTTCTTC. It yields the protein CASSPLDGVEQFF.

V and J are TRBV5-4 and TRBJ1-4, with 8 bases lining up with TRBD1. CDR1 and CDR2 (germline): SGHNT, YYREEE (reference sequence). Trimming removed 4 bases from V and 7 bases from J; junction bases left unmatched: 9. The CDR3 consists of 15 residues. Here the CDR3 reads CASSQGQGGFEKLFF. CDR3 nucleotide sequence: TGTGCCAGCAGCCAAGGACAGGGTGGTTTTGAAAAACTGTTTTTT.

The genes are TRBV3-1 (or the pseudogene TRBV3-2) and TRBJ2-5; 7 bases match TRBD2. This CDR3 is built from 14 residues. Unmatched junction bases numbered 8, after V lost 0 bases and J lost 10 bases. The germline V gene has CDR1 LGHDT and CDR2 YNNKEL (reference sequence). The CDR3 sequence: CASSQDPWAGDQYF. In DNA, the CDR3 is TGTGCCAGCAGCCAAGATCCCTGGGCGGGGGACCAGTACTTC.

J is TRBJ1-5 and V is TRBV14; no definite D call. CDR3 length: 13 residues. With 0 bases removed from V and 3 bases from J, the gap between germline ends came to 3 bases. The germline V gene has CDR1 SGHDN and CDR2 FVKESK. The CDR3 sequence is CASSQDNNQPQHF. CDR3 coding DNA: TGTGCCAGCAGCCAAGACAACAATCAGCCCCAGCATTTT. The whole variable domain, remainder taken from reference TRBV14 and TRBJ1-5, is EAGVTQFPSHSVIEKGQTVTLRCDPISGHDNLYWYRRVMGKEIKFLLHFVKESKQDESGMPNNRFLAERTGGTYSTLKVQPAELEDSGVYFCASSQDNNQPQHFGDGTRLSIL.

The chain combines TRBV24-1 with TRBJ2-5; 10 nucleotides line up with TRBD1. The germline gives CDR1 KGHDR, CDR2 SFDVKD. The CDR3 is 15 residues long. Germline trimming cut 3 bases from V and 6 bases from J; bases unmatched to any gene: 6. The CDR3 DNA sequence: TGTGCCACCAGTGATATGAGGGACAGGGGCAAGACCCAGTACTTC. Its protein product is CATSDMRDRGKTQYF.

V usage is TRBV18 and J usage is TRBJ2-7; TRBD1 is a possible D gene (6 bases). Germline V lookup: CDR1 KGHSH, CDR2 LQKENI. V lost 3 bases and J 3 bases, leaving 15 bases between the germline ends. The CDR3 has 15 amino acids. The CDR3 DNA is TGTGCCAGCTCACCCGGCAGGGGAAATTTCTACGAGCAGTACTTC. Its protein is CASSPGRGNFYEQYF.

This chain joins TRBV18 and TRBJ2-2, with D uncertain. Per germline, CDR1 KGHSH and CDR2 LQKENI. The V end was cut by 2 bases, the J end by 0 bases, with 7 bases between. The CDR3 loop spans 15 amino acids. DNA for the CDR3: TGTGCCAGCTCACCAACGAGAACGAACACCGGGGAGCTGTTTTTT. Residues: CASSPTRTNTGELFF.

This chain uses TRBV6-5 with TRBJ2-1; D not resolved. The CDR3 sequence is 11 residues long. Germline V gene data show CDR1 as MNHEY and CDR2 as SVGAGI. The V end lost 7 bases, the J end lost 8 bases, and 9 bases lay between the germline ends. The CDR3 is CASTWSYEQFF. The CDR3 DNA is TGTGCCAGCACCTGGAGTTATGAGCAGTTCTTC.

The chain employs TRBV5-5 and TRBJ1-3; 8 bases map to TRBD1. Per the germline V gene, CDR1 is SGHKS and CDR2 is YYEKEE (reference sequence). This CDR3 contains 17 residues. V shed 4 bases, J shed 1 base, and the junction held 10 bases outside the gene matches. The CDR3 nucleotides read TGTGCCAGCAGCCCAAAGACAGGGGAATTATCTGGAAACACCATATATTTT. This encodes CASSPKTGELSGNTIYF.

The V gene is TRBV7-9, the J gene TRBJ1-4; 9 bases agree with TRBD1. Looked up from germline, CDR1 is SEHNR and CDR2 is FQNEAQ (reference sequence). The CDR3 spans 15 residues. V trimming: 5 bases; J trimming: 5 bases; junction bases outside the gene matches: 6. In DNA, the CDR3 is TGTGCCAGCAGCCTAGGGGACAGGGAGAATGAAAAACTGTTTTTT. It yields the protein CASSLGDRENEKLFF.

J is TRBJ1-2 and V is TRBV7-8; 9 bases align to TRBD1. The germline V gene has CDR1 SGHVS and CDR2 FQNEAQ. V shed 5 bases, J shed 8 bases, and the junction held 9 bases outside the gene matches. This CDR3 is 14 amino acids long. CDR3 DNA sequence: TGTGCCAGCAGCACACAGGGGGCGCGAGGAGGCTACACCTTC. Its translation is CASSTQGARGGYTF.

As to this clone: At one end the junction does not follow the germline gene, possibly because of a read error. The V call is TRBV6-5, the J call TRBJ2-2; 7 bases agree with TRBD2. CDR3 length: 13 residues. Looked up from germline, CDR1 is MNHEY and CDR2 is SVGAGI. The CDR3 DNA follows: TGCGGAAGCGGGACTATCAACACCGGGGAGCTGTTTTTT. It encodes CGSGTINTGELFF.

The genes are TRBV29-1 and TRBJ1-2; the match to TRBD1 covers 8 bases. Germline V gene data show CDR1 as SQVTM and CDR2 as ANQGSEA. There are 14 residues in the CDR3. J lost 4 bases, V lost 3 bases, and 7 bases had no gene match. The CDR3 here is CSVEAGGAAYGYTF. The CDR3 DNA reads TGCAGCGTTGAGGCAGGGGGCGCGGCCTATGGCTACACCTTC. Together with reference TRBV29-1 and TRBJ1-2, the CDR3 gives the full variable domain: SAVISQKPSRDICQRGTSLTIQCQVDSQVTMMFWYRQQPGQSLTLIATANQGSEATYESGFVIDKFPISRPNLTFSTLTVSNMSPEDSSIYLCSVEAGGAAYGYTFGSGTRLTVV.

This chain links TRBV7-2 with TRBJ1-2; D gene unclear. Trimming removed 5 bases at V and 4 bases at J, with 11 bases between. The CDR3 totals 13 residues. Germline CDR1 reads SGHTA; CDR2 reads FQGNSA. In DNA, the CDR3 is TGTGCCAGCAGCCCCCTAGCCGTCTATGGCTACACCTTC. It is translated as CASSPLAVYGYTF.

The chain recombines TRBV27 with TRBJ2-1; 12 nucleotides match TRBD2. CDR3 length: 17 residues. V lost 0 bases and J lost 3; bases outside the gene matches: 3. The germline V gene encodes CDR1 MNHEY and CDR2 SMNVEV (reference sequence). CDR3 residues: CASSLSLGLAGYNEQFF. The CDR3 nucleotides read TGTGCCAGCAGTTTATCCCTGGGACTAGCGGGCTACAATGAGCAGTTCTTC.

V gene TRBV10-3 combines with J gene TRBJ2-5, with 7 bases matching TRBD2. CDR3 length equals 15 residues. V lost 3 bases, J lost 2 bases, and 6 bases stayed unmatched. Germline CDR1 and CDR2: ENHRY and SYGVKD. This CDR3 reads CAISDLQRGQETQYF. As DNA, the CDR3 is TGTGCCATCAGTGACCTACAGCGGGGACAAGAGACCCAGTACTTC.

J is TRBJ1-6 and V is TRBV25-1; D remains unclear. Looked up from germline, CDR1 is MGHDK and CDR2 is SYGVNS. The germline V and J ends were trimmed by 2 bases and 1 base, with 6 bases remaining between them. CDR3 length: 15 residues. The CDR3 bases are TGTGCCAGCAGTGAACCCGGGTCCTATAATTCACCCCTCCACTTT. It encodes CASSEPGSYNSPLHF.

This clone turned up a few times. An end of the junction does not agree with germline; a read error may underlie this. This chain joins TRBV7-7 and TRBJ2-5; D might be TRBD2 (7 bases). The CDR3 is 16 residues long. CDR1 is SSHAT and CDR2 is FNYEAQ in the germline V gene (reference sequence). The CDR3 DNA is TGTGCTAGCAGCTTAGGGGGGGAGTGGGACCAAGAGACCCAGTACTTC. Its translation is CASSLGGEWDQETQYF.